The clone carrying this T cell receptor beta chain has a handful of counts. The data derive from a study of blood T cell repertoires in COVID-19. The germline V gene encodes CDR1 SGHRS and CDR2 YFSETQ. V was trimmed by 0 bases and J by 2 bases, leaving 20 bases between them. CDR3 size: 18 residues. Method: immunoSEQ multiplex PCR; TCRdb's copy keeps in-frame clones and lacks some. The sample lists about 24,000 clones; about 86% were seen once. The rearrangement joins TRBV5-1 to TRBJ2-5, with D possibly TRBD1 on 7 matching bases. Material: peripheral blood. This sequence was found in a man between 65 and 85 years old with acute or convalescent COVID-19. The CDR3: CASSLGGTAWNLQETQYF. The CDR3 coding sequence is TGCGCCAGCAGCTTGGGCGGGACAGCCTGGAACTTACAAGAGACCCAGTACTTC.